Listed below are T cell receptor beta chains from one sample, sequenced in a study of blood T cell repertoires in COVID-19. Libraries were prepared by immunoSEQ multiplex PCR; TCRdb keeps only in-frame clonotypes and omits some of them. The sample carries about 120,000 clones, less than 90% recorded once. Material: peripheral blood. These receptors all stem from a man aged 65 to 79 who had recovered from COVID-19. CDR3s include the opening cysteine and the closing phenylalanine or tryptophan. Fields, in order: D gene, V gene, clone size, J gene, CDR3 DNA, CDR3 protein. D genes are given only for firm matches. Clone size, where shown, is once, few, many, or a class for clones that have expanded.

>.|TRBV7-2|.|TRBJ1-2
TGTGCCAGCAGCCTACAGGGATATGGCTACACCTTC
CASSLQGYGYTF
>TRBD1|TRBV5-6|once|TRBJ2-7
TGTGCCAGCAGCCGAGACAGGGGACGGGTCATGAACGAGCAGTACTTC
CASSRDRGRVMNEQYF
>.|TRBV7-3|.|TRBJ2-5
TGTGCCAGCAGCCCCCAGAGCGGATACCAAGAGACCCAGTACTTC
CASSPQSGYQETQYF
>.|TRBV6-1|once|TRBJ2-7
TGTGCCAGCAGTGAATATCCTACTACCTACGAGCAGTACTTC
CASSEYPTTYEQYF
>.|TRBV7-2|.|TRBJ2-4
TGTGCCAGCAGCTTAGTGTTTGGGGGGGCTGGCATTCAGTACTTC
CASSLVFGGAGIQYF
>TRBD2|TRBV5-1|.|TRBJ2-1
TGCGCCAGCGGCTCGACTAGCGGGTCTGGCAATGAGCAGTTCTTC
CASGSTSGSGNEQFF
>.|TRBV20-1|.|TRBJ2-1
TGCAGTGCTAGTTTGGTTTGGCTAGACAATGAGCAGTTCTTC
CSASLVWLDNEQFF
>.|TRBV5-1|once|TRBJ2-3
TGCGCCAGCAGCTGGGGGTCTAGCGTCACAGATACGCAGTATTTT
CASSWGSSVTDTQYF
>.|TRBV28|.|TRBJ1-3
TGTGCCAGCAGTGTAAACCCACCGGGGGGAAACACCATATATTTT
CASSVNPPGGNTIYF
>.|TRBV7-9|.|TRBJ1-5
TGTGCCAGCAGCTTAGGTGGAACAGGTTATAGCAATCAGCCCCAGCATTTT
CASSLGGTGYSNQPQHF
>TRBD1|TRBV11-2|.|TRBJ1-2
TGTGCCAGCCGAAACGCGGACAGGGGGTATGTTGGCTACACCTTC
CASRNADRGYVGYTF
>.|TRBV9|once|TRBJ2-5
TGTGCCAGCAGCGTAGGAATGGGAGGAGAGACCCAGTACTTC
CASSVGMGGETQYF
>TRBD1|TRBV18|few|TRBJ1-6
TGTGCCAGCTCACCGACAGGGGGCTATAATTCACCCCTCCACTTT
CASSPTGGYNSPLHF
>TRBD1|TRBV6-5|.|TRBJ2-7
TGTGCCAGCAGCTTACAGGGGAACGAGCAGTACTTC
CASSLQGNEQYF
>TRBD2|TRBV7-6|.|TRBJ2-7
TGTGCCAGCAGCTTAGCTGGCGGGAGCTCCTACGAGCAGTACTTC
CASSLAGGSSYEQYF
>TRBD1|TRBV5-1|.|TRBJ2-1
TGCGCCAGCAGCTTGGGCGGGACAGGTATCGCGGATGAGCAGTTCTTC
CASSLGGTGIADEQFF
>TRBD1|TRBV28|once|TRBJ1-5
TGTGCCAGCAGGGGGGGACAGTTTAGCAATCAGCCCCAGCATTTT
CASRGGQFSNQPQHF
>TRBD2|TRBV30|.|TRBJ2-2
TGTGCCTGGGACCGACTAGCGGGAGGGCCTGCCGGGGAGCTGTTTTTT
CAWDRLAGGPAGELFF
>.|TRBV5-6|.|TRBJ2-2
TGTGCCAGCAGCTTGGGAGCGGCAACCGGTGGCGGGGAGCTGTTTTTT
CASSLGAATGGGELFF
>.|TRBV6-2/TRBV6-3|.|TRBJ1-1
TGTGCCAGCAGTAAGACCGGGTGGACTGAAGCTTTCTTT
CASSKTGWTEAFF
>.|TRBV7-2|.|TRBJ2-5
TGTGCCAGCAGCTTTCTTGAGACCCAGTACTTC
CASSFLETQYF
>TRBD1|TRBV7-2|once|TRBJ1-2
TGTGCCAGCAGCTCCACGACAGGGGAATATGGCTACACCTTC
CASSSTTGEYGYTF
>.|TRBV10-3|.|TRBJ2-3
TGTGCCATCAGTGAGACAGGCAGGGGTGGGTACGATACGCAGTATTTT
CAISETGRGGYDTQYF
>TRBD2|TRBV7-3|.|TRBJ2-1
TGTGCCAGCAGCTTAATAGGGGCTAGCGGGAGGGTGGGTGAGCAGTTCTTC
CASSLIGASGRVGEQFF
>TRBD1|TRBV28|.|TRBJ2-2
TGTGCCAGCAGCTTACCAAGGACAGGGACGAACACCGGGGAGCTGTTTTTT
CASSLPRTGTNTGELFF
>TRBD2|TRBV9|.|TRBJ2-1
TGTGCCAGCAGCGTATATAGCGGGGCCTACAATGAGCAGTTCTTC
CASSVYSGAYNEQFF
>.|TRBV24-1|.|TRBJ2-2
TGTGCCACCAGTGATTTTCCCAGGGGCACCGGGGAGCTGTTTTTT
CATSDFPRGTGELFF
>.|TRBV9|.|TRBJ1-1
TGTGCCAGCAGCGTAGTGAGCCGGGGGGACACTGAAGCTTTCTTT
CASSVVSRGDTEAFF
>TRBD1|TRBV9|.|TRBJ2-7
TGTGCCAGCAGCGAAGGGACAGGGGTGCCCTACGAGCAGTACTTC
CASSEGTGVPYEQYF
>.|TRBV2|once|TRBJ2-2
TGTGCCAGCAGAAGGACTCCGAACACCGGGGAGCTGTTTTTT
CASRRTPNTGELFF
>TRBD2|TRBV10-1|once|TRBJ2-4
TGCGCCAGCAGTGAGTCGAAGCCGTCTAGGCTAGCGGGGATAGCCAAAAACATTCAGTACTTC
CASSESKPSRLAGIAKNIQYF
>TRBD2|TRBV28|.|TRBJ2-3
TGTGCCAGCAGCTTTCTGACTAGCGGGACAGATACGCAGTATTTT
CASSFLTSGTDTQYF
>TRBD2|TRBV11-3|.|TRBJ2-7
TGTGCCAGCAGCCGCGGACTAGCGGGAGAATACGAGCAGTACTTC
CASSRGLAGEYEQYF
>TRBD1|TRBV3-1/TRBV3-2|few|TRBJ2-2
TGTGCCAGCAGCCCGTTAAGGACAGGGCGGACCGGGGAGCTGTTTTTT
CASSPLRTGRTGELFF
>.|TRBV7-2|.|TRBJ1-2
TGTGCCAGCTCCCCCTGGGGGGTCGGGGGGTATGGCTACACCTTC
CASSPWGVGGYGYTF
>.|TRBV2|.|TRBJ1-5
TGTGCCAGCACAAAGGAGTCAAGCAATCAGCCCCAGCATTTT
CASTKESSNQPQHF
>.|TRBV29-1|.|TRBJ2-1
TGCAGCGTGGGTAACGGGAATAATGAGCAGTTCTTC
CSVGNGNNEQFF
>.|TRBV4-3|.|TRBJ1-6
TGCGCCAGCAGCCAAGAGGAGGGCGCAATCTATAATTCACCCCTCCACTTT
CASSQEEGAIYNSPLHF
>.|TRBV6-5|.|TRBJ1-2
TGTGCCAGCAGTTATGACAGGAACTATGGCTACACCTTC
CASSYDRNYGYTF
>TRBD1|TRBV6-5|.|TRBJ1-2
TGTGCCAGCCGGGGATGGACAGGGAAAAACTATGGCTACACCTTC
CASRGWTGKNYGYTF
>TRBD2|TRBV7-8|.|TRBJ2-7
TGTGCCAGCAGCTTAGCGCGTTTTAGAAGCGGGAGCGGGCCCGGGTACGAGCAGTACTTC
CASSLARFRSGSGPGYEQYF
>.|TRBV7-2|.|TRBJ1-1
TGTGCCAGCAGCCCCCCCGCAAGGACTAACACTGAAGCTTTCTTT
CASSPPARTNTEAFF
>.|TRBV5-1|.|TRBJ2-7
TGCGCCAGCAGCAGCGGGCCTCGGGACGAGCAGTACTTC
CASSSGPRDEQYF
>TRBD2|TRBV5-1|.|TRBJ2-2
TGCGCCAGCAGCGCGGGACTAGCGTCGAACACCGGGGAGCTGTTTTTT
CASSAGLASNTGELFF
>TRBD1|TRBV7-2|.|TRBJ1-2
TGTGCCAGCAGGTTCCAACCTCAGGGGGCGGATGGCTACACCTTC
CASRFQPQGADGYTF
>TRBD2|TRBV10-3|.|TRBJ2-5
TGTGCCATCAGGACGGCGGGAGGGCCGGGGGAGACCCAGTACTTC
CAIRTAGGPGETQYF
>.|TRBV4-1|once|TRBJ2-1
TGCGCCAGCAGCCAGTTGACAGTGGGTAATGAGCAGTTCTTC
CASSQLTVGNEQFF
>.|TRBV5-1|.|TRBJ1-5
TGCGCCAGCAGCTTGGGATCAGGGGCCAGCAATCAGCCCCAGCATTTT
CASSLGSGASNQPQHF
>.|TRBV6-5|.|TRBJ2-7
TGTGCCAGCAGATCCGGACAGACCTACGAGCAGTACTTC
CASRSGQTYEQYF
>TRBD2|TRBV7-7|.|TRBJ2-5
TGTGCCAGCAGCTTGTCACTAGCGGGGTATCAGACCCAGTACTTC
CASSLSLAGYQTQYF
>TRBD1|TRBV7-9|.|TRBJ1-1
TGTGCCAGCAGCTTAGAATTTGGACAGGGGGGGACTGAAGCTTTCTTT
CASSLEFGQGGTEAFF
>TRBD1|TRBV30|.|TRBJ1-2
TGTGCCTGGAGTGCAGGGGGTAAGGCTGGCTACACCTTC
CAWSAGGKAGYTF